This T cell receptor (beta chain) was identified in a study of blood T cells in healthy people across ages. A second about 7 to 12 cycle PCR used barcoded and J-beta primers. TCRdb re-analysed the 5' RACE reads in MiXCR, keeping a single row per CDR3 protein. The table includes 700,000 to 850,000 distinct CDR3 sequences, 35% to 40% detected once. As concerns this clonotype: Since a much larger clone is just one base distant, this may be a read error.

V lost 5 bases, J lost 4 bases, and 12 bases lay in between. The germline CDR1 and CDR2 sequences are SQVTM and ANQGSEA. This CDR3 contains 12 residues. The TCR originated in a man between 18 and 29 years old in good health. The sequencing sample was made of blood. The V and J genes are TRBV29-1 and TRBJ2-7; D is possibly TRBD1 (6 bases). Here the CDR3 reads CSVRQGMYEQYF. The CDR3 region has the DNA TGCAGCGTTAGGCAGGGGATGTACGAGCAGTACTTC.